This note documents a single TCR beta chain sequence. The PCR made use of 60 Vbeta and 13 Jbeta primers. Only in-frame clones appear in the TCRdb table, and some are missing; sequencing was by immunoSEQ multiplex PCR. The sample shows some 120,000 clones, and roughly 3.6% sits with its ten largest clones. This sample is part of a study of cytomegalovirus exposure and HLA in healthy donors. The germline gives CDR1 SGHAT, CDR2 FQNNGV. CDR3 length equals 15 residues. The J segment lost 7 bases and the V segment lost 5 bases, leaving 6 bases of the junction unmatched. The sequenced material came from PBMCs. The chain couples TRBV11-2 to TRBJ2-7; 15 bases agree with TRBD2. The sequence was obtained from a young man in good health and CMV-seronegative. The CDR3 DNA sequence: TGTGCCAGCAGCGCCCGGACTAGCGGGGGGGAAGAGCAGTACTTC. Its translation: CASSARTSGGEEQYF.